The 19 T cell receptor beta chains listed next were all sequenced from one sample in a study of T cells in Graves' hyperthyroidism and ophthalmopathy. Amplification of TCR beta CDR3 regions used RNA as the template. First-round RT-PCR targeting the TCR CDR3 was performed with the HTBI primer set. One entry per CDR3 protein, called by TCRdb with MiXCR from the multiplex PCR reads. The data hold some 440,000 distinct CDR3 sequences, with 15% to 19% observed a single time. Sequenced sample: blood. The receptors originated from a woman under 30 with Graves' hyperthyroidism.

Here the CDR3 DNA reads TGTGCCAGCAGCGATACTCCTCCGGGACTAGCGGGGGCCTCCACAGATACGCAGTATTTT. Protein sequence: CASSDTPPGLAGASTDTQYF. V usage is TRBV7-8 and J usage is TRBJ2-3; 14 positions agree with TRBD2. Germline lookup yields CDR1 SGHVS and CDR2 FQNEAQ. The CDR3 spans 20 residues. Trimming removed 5 bases from V and 2 bases from J; junction bases left unmatched: 15.

This clonotype came up a few times. One end of the junction is discordant with germline, which a read error may explain. The chain links TRBV6-1 to TRBJ2-1; 7 bases fit TRBD1. There are 14 residues in the CDR3. CDR1 MNHNS and CDR2 SASEGT come from the germline V gene. CDR3 nucleotide sequence: TGTGCCAGCAGTGATTGGGGGACAGACAATGAGCAGCTCTTC. Amino acid sequence: CASSDWGTDNEQLF.

This clonotype was observed at least ten times. V usage is TRBV18 and J usage is TRBJ1-5; D is uncertain. This CDR3 is 14 amino acids long. CDR1 and CDR2 from the germline V gene are KGHSH and LQKENI. V lost 2 bases and J lost 2, with 7 bases in between. CDR3 in amino acids: CASSPITGNQPQHF. The DNA of the CDR3 is TGTGCCAGCTCACCAATAACGGGCAATCAGCCCCAGCATTTT. Filled out from reference TRBV18 and TRBJ1-5, the complete variable domain reads NAGVMQNPRHLVRRRGQEARLRCSPMKGHSHVYWYRQLPEEGLKFMVYLQKENIIDESGMPKERFSAEFPKEGPSILRIQQVVRGDSAAYFCASSPITGNQPQHFGDGTRLSIL.

V usage is TRBV19 and J usage is TRBJ1-5; D gene unclear. From germline, CDR1 is LNHDA and CDR2 SQIVND (reference sequence). The V gene lost 7 bases and the J gene lost 6 bases, with 10 bases spanning the gap. The CDR3 loop spans 12 amino acids. The CDR3 region has the DNA TGTGCCAGTAAAAGAGGAGGTCAGCCCCAGCATTTT. It is translated as CASKRGGQPQHF.

This clonotype was seen only a few times. The J gene is TRBJ2-3, the V gene TRBV20-1, with TRBD1 as a possible D gene (5 bases). The germline V gene encodes CDR1 DFQATT and CDR2 SNEGSKA (reference sequence). Deletions cut 5 bases from V and 4 bases from J, with 16 bases between. This CDR3 region has 14 residues. The CDR3: CSAQGRAGADTQYF. CDR3 coding DNA: TGCAGTGCTCAGGGCCGGGCCGGCGCAGATACGCAGTATTTT.

This clonotype showed up many times. The chain combines TRBV2 with TRBJ1-5; TRBD1 is a possible D gene (5 bases). In germline, CDR1 is SNHLY, CDR2 FYNNEI. The length of the CDR3 is 16 residues. The V and J ends lost 1 base and 5 bases respectively, with 15 bases between them. The CDR3 region has the DNA TGTGCCAGCAGTGAAGTGGGAAGGGGAGGGTATCAGCCCCAGCATTTT. Amino acid sequence: CASSEVGRGGYQPQHF. Complete variable domain (other parts from reference TRBV2 and TRBJ1-5): EPEVTQTPSHQVTQMGQEVILRCVPISNHLYFYWYRQILGQKVEFLVSFYNNEISEKSEIFDDQFSVERPDGSNFTLKIRSTKLEDSAMYFCASSEVGRGGYQPQHFGDGTRLSIL.

In its sample, this clonotype was seen a few times. The V call is TRBV7-3, the J call TRBJ2-3; TRBD2 matches 8 bases. The CDR3 length is 17 residues. From germline, CDR1 is SGHTA and CDR2 FQGTGA. V shed 5 bases and J 1 base; nucleotides not matched to a gene: 11. CDR3 DNA sequence: TGTGCCAGCAGCACCTTACCAACTAGCGGAGGCACAGATACGCAGTATTTT. This translates into CASSTLPTSGGTDTQYF.

This sequence joins TRBV19 and TRBJ2-1; possibly TRBD1 or TRBD2 for D (6 bases each). Trimming pared 4 bases from V and 5 bases from J, leaving 9 bases between. Germline values: CDR1 LNHDA, CDR2 SQIVND (reference sequence). This CDR3 is built from 13 residues. CDR3 region: CASSKGEDNEQFF. The CDR3 DNA reads TGTGCCAGTAGTAAGGGGGAGGACAATGAGCAGTTCTTC.

This clonotype was counted ten times or more. This rearrangement joins TRBV13 to TRBJ2-5; maybe TRBD1 (5 bases). The CDR3 loop spans 15 amino acids. Trimming took off 6 bases at V and 5 bases at J, with 19 bases between the two ends. In germline, CDR1 is PRHDT, CDR2 FYEKMQ (reference sequence). The CDR3: CASSSTGVKVETQYF. The CDR3 nucleotides are TGTGCCAGCAGTTCTACAGGAGTTAAGGTGGAGACCCAGTACTTC.

This clonotype was recorded many times. The chain combines TRBV6-2 or TRBV6-3 with TRBJ2-1; perhaps TRBD2 as D (5 bases). Trimming took off 1 base at V and 7 bases at J, with 14 bases between the two ends. The CDR3 length is 15 residues. Germline loops: CDR1 MNHEY, CDR2 SVGEGT. CDR3 loop: CASSYWSSAANEQFF. CDR3 nucleotides: TGTGCCAGCAGTTACTGGAGTAGCGCTGCGAATGAGCAGTTCTTC.

This clonotype showed up many times. The chain is built from TRBV3-1 and TRBJ2-7; D is unclear. The ends were cut back, 9 bases at V and 4 bases at J, with 16 bases in the middle. Germline CDR1 and CDR2: LGHDT and YNNKEL (reference sequence). The CDR3 spans 13 residues. CDR3 region: CASSRLSAYEQYF. CDR3 bases: TGTGCCAGTTCGCGCTTGTCCGCGTACGAGCAGTACTTC.

This rearrangement joins TRBV5-1 to TRBJ2-7; TRBD1 matches 10 bases. The V gene end was trimmed by 3 bases and the J gene end by 2 bases; junction bases not matched to a gene: 5. Germline V CDR1 and CDR2: SGHRS, YFSETQ. This CDR3 has 15 amino acids. The CDR3 here is CASSSGTGVPYEQYF. The DNA for the CDR3 is TGCGCCAGCAGCTCCGGGACAGGGGTACCCTACGAGCAGTACTTC.

The V gene is TRBV6-1, the J gene TRBJ2-5; D unresolved. The ends were cut back, 8 bases at V and 2 bases at J, with 15 bases in the middle. This CDR3 is 14 amino acids long. Germline assignment: CDR1 MNHNS and CDR2 SASEGT. CDR3: CASQQWSGQETQYF. DNA of the CDR3: TGTGCCAGCCAGCAGTGGAGTGGACAAGAGACCCAGTACTTC.

The chain links TRBV12-3 or TRBV12-4 to TRBJ2-4; D is uncertain. Trimming removed 1 base from V and 2 bases from J, with 12 bases in between. The CDR3 has 16 amino acids. CDR3 region: CASSLEGLGTKNIQYF. The CDR3 DNA reads as TGTGCCAGCAGTTTAGAGGGTTTAGGGACCAAAAACATTCAGTACTTC.

V is TRBV10-3 and J is TRBJ2-1; TRBD2 might be the D (6 bases). Trimming left V 11 bases short and J 2 bases short, with 10 bases between. Germline-derived CDR1 and CDR2 are ENHRY and SYGVKD. This CDR3 spans 12 amino acids. CDR3 protein: CAVGGAYNEQFF. The CDR3 bases are TGTGCCGTGGGAGGTGCCTACAATGAGCAGTTCTTC.

This clonotype was found a few times. The V call is TRBV20-1, the J call TRBJ1-2; D unresolved. Germline CDR1 reads DFQATT; CDR2 reads SNEGSKA (reference sequence). This CDR3 is built from 14 residues. Trimming left V 7 bases short and J 3 bases short, with 18 bases between. The CDR3 sequence: CSVPDRESHYGYTF. CDR3 nucleotides: TGCAGTGTTCCCGACCGGGAATCCCACTATGGCTACACCTTC.

The rearrangement joins TRBV9 to TRBJ1-1; 8 bases are shared with TRBD1. V shed 4 bases, J shed 1 base, and the junction held 15 bases outside the gene matches. CDR1 and CDR2 (germline): SGDLS, YYNGEE. There are 18 residues in the CDR3. CDR3 coding DNA: TGTGCCAGCAGCCATTCCCTGGACAGGGAGAGGGCGAACACTGAAGCTTTCTTT. Protein product: CASSHSLDRERANTEAFF.

This clonotype came up many times. The chain joins TRBV18 to TRBJ2-7; maybe TRBD1 (6 bases). CDR3 size: 16 residues. Trimming removed 0 bases at V and 3 bases at J, with 15 bases between. The germline V gene encodes CDR1 KGHSH and CDR2 LQKENI. The CDR3 nucleotides are TGTGCCAGCTCACCACCCGGACAGTCGGGTGGCTACGAGCAGTACTTC. Its translation is CASSPPGQSGGYEQYF.

With regard to this clonotype: In this CDR3 the conserved last residue, phenylalanine or tryptophan, is missing, so a read error is likely. V gene TRBV7-9 combines with J gene TRBJ2-7; 10 nucleotides match TRBD2. Germline CDR1 SEHNR, CDR2 FQNEAQ (reference sequence). This CDR3 is 18 amino acids long. V shed 0 bases, J shed 2 bases, and the junction held 10 bases outside the gene matches. This CDR3 reads CASSLAVLAGVWTYEQYL. CDR3 in DNA: TGTGCCAGCAGCTTAGCGGTTCTAGCGGGAGTATGGACCTACGAGCAGTACCTC.